This T cell receptor beta chain was sequenced during a study of beta chain features in type 1 diabetes. Study overall: Examination covered some 99,000,000 sorted cells spanning all samples. Study findings and constraints: The question of HLA type influencing TCRB rearrangement was one that remained unresolved here.

This CDR3 is built from 12 residues. V lost 4 bases, J lost 3 bases, and 7 bases lay in between. CDR1 is SGHDT and CDR2 is YYEEEE in the germline V gene. Of the isolated RNA, all was reverse transcribed, and so the sequenced material was expressed TCRB transcripts. Sequencing of naive, central memory and regulatory T cell samples gave an average of roughly 3.6 million reads. The data were produced by immunoSEQ multiplex PCR, yet TCRdb's version contains in-frame clones alone and is incomplete. Of 250,000 to 350,000 clones listed, 13% to 15% are singletons. Sorted CD4+ subsets: naive, central memory, regulatory, stem cell-like memory (CD45RO/CCR7/CD25/CD127/CD95/CD27 panel). This clone has more than one count but fewer than ten. The antigen remains undetermined.

The rearrangement joins TRBV5-6 to TRBJ1-2; a weak D match, TRBD1 (6 bases). Material: central memory CD4+ T cells from blood. The receptor's source is a man aged 25 to 40 in good health. CDR3 residues: CASSTGYYGYTF. The DNA for the CDR3 is TGTGCCAGCAGCACAGGGTACTATGGCTACACCTTC.